This TCR beta chain was profiled in a study of vaccination effects on CD4 cells after COVID-19 (dated by TCRdb to between 2021 and 2024). With regard to the full study: Post-vaccine samples across the study were collected a median of 72 days after the second dose, with a range of 14 to 241. In both COVID-19 convalescent patients and infection-naive vaccine recipients, the study compared SARS-CoV-2 spike-specific CD4+ TCR repertoires from before mRNA vaccination with those from after it. The full study included over 8 COVID-19 convalescent patients and several SARS-CoV-2-naive healthy vaccine recipients. Cultures from other donors in the study were sequenced with the Oncomine TCR Beta short-read assay on an Illumina iSeq 100. The research as a whole found: Limitations of the study were the small number of convalescent patients and the absence of early post-infection timepoints. In healthy vaccine recipients, vaccine-induced clones were almost all SARS-CoV-2 mono-reactive, with only 1 of 255 being cross-reactive with common cold coronaviruses. Marked clonal contraction was observed in both infection-induced and vaccine-induced clones at late post-vaccination timepoints, consistent with waning T cell responses.

In the ViraFEST assay, PBMC were stimulated with viral peptide pools, and antigen-specific CD4+ T cell clonotypes were then identified by expansion using TCR sequencing. After more than 9 days of culture, CD4+ T cells were isolated with the EasySep CD4+ T cell isolation kit. Each participant received two doses of an mRNA SARS-CoV-2 vaccine, either BNT162b2 or mRNA-1273. Healthy vaccine recipients had no prior SARS-CoV-2 infection, confirmed by negative nucleocapsid antibodies before and after vaccination. About 1.8 million PBMC per well were cultured with 9 to 10 ug/ml peptides in IMDM containing approximately 4.7% human AB serum, about 9 IU/ml IL-2 and gentamicin. On days 3 and 7, half of the culture medium was replaced with fresh IL-2-containing medium. Unless otherwise noted, each peptide stimulation condition was cultured in triplicate wells. Using Ficoll-Paque Plus gradient centrifugation, PBMC were separated from whole blood and then either used fresh or cryopreserved at -140C. The overlapping peptide pools covered the spike proteins of SARS-CoV-2 as well as those of the common cold coronaviruses HCoV-NL63, HCoV-OC43 and HCoV-229E. The QIAamp micro DNA kit was used to extract genomic DNA from the cultured CD4+ T cells.

Library preparation was by the immunoSEQ multiplex PCR assay. DNA from the cultured and isolated CD4+ T cells underwent TCR beta CDR3 sequencing. As for the original processing: The analysis removed non-productive TCR sequences, trimmed reads to the CDR3 region, and retained only CDR3s that were 7 or more amino acids long. Antigen-specific clonotypes were identified with the MANAFEST web app by comparing expansion in peptide wells against reference cultures. For clones to be considered positive, expansion at FDR<0.05 versus reference and all other wells, an odds ratio above 5, and a frequency above 0.1% in two replicate wells were required. Cross-reactive clonotypes were defined as significantly expanded in SARS-CoV-2 spike wells and in at least one common cold coronavirus spike condition. Using the stringdist R package, CDR3 similarity was measured by Levenshtein distance, and unrooted trees were constructed with ape in R 3.6.1. In its TCRdb copy, this immuneACCESS table keeps in-frame sequences only and misses some clones. Where compared with another copy, unresolved V genes explain less than half of these, and the others have no known cause. V and J calls and clone size follow that table, whereas D and trimming were derived from the DNA. The sample yields some 27,000 clones; more than 60% were counted once. The ten largest make up about 10% of the sample.

CDR1 and CDR2 are drawn from the germline V gene: SGHRS, YFSETQ. V loses 2 bases, J loses 0 bases, and the germline ends lie 18 bases apart. Measured from the cysteine to the phenylalanine, the CDR3 is 17 residues long. The read is trimmed to its CDR3 DNA, 51 bases read in frame from base 1. As concerns this clone: Its antigen remains undetermined. The input lacks base qualities; no much larger clone sits a single base away.

Recombination linked TRBV5-1 to TRBJ2-7; the D region possibly corresponds to TRBD1 (6 bases align). This sequence originates from a human donor who received a COVID-19 vaccine. This sample comprised CD4+ T cells from PBMCs cultured with HCoV-NL63 spike peptides, obtained after COVID-19 vaccination. Per the publication, the cell subset or site label means: HCoV-NL63 spike overlapping peptide pool stimulation. The CDR3 protein sequence reads: CASSFPKEADSSYEQYF. Here is the DNA: TGCGCCAGCAGCTTCCCTAAGGAAGCGGACAGCTCCTACGAGCAGTACTTC.